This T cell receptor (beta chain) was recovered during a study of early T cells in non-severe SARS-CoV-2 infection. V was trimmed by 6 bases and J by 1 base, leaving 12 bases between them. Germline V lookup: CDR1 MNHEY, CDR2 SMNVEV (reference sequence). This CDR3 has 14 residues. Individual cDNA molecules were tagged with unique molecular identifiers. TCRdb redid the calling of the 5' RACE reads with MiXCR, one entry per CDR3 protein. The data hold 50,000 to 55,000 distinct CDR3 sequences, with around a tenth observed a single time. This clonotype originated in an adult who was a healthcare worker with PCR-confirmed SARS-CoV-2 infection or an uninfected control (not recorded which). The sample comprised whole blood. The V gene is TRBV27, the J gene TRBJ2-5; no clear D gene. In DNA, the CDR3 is TGTGCCAGCAGCCGCTTGGAGCCCCAAGAGACCCAGTACTTC. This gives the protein CASSRLEPQETQYF.